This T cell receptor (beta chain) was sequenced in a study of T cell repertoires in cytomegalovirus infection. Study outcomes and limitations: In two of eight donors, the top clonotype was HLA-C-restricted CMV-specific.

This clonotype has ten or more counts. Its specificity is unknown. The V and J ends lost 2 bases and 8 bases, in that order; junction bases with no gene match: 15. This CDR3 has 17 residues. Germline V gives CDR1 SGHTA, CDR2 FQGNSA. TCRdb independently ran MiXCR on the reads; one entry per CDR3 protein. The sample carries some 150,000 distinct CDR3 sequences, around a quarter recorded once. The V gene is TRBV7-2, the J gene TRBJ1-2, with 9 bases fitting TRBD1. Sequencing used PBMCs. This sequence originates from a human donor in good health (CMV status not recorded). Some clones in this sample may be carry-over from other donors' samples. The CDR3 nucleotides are TGTGCCAGCAGCTTAATCCGAGGCGGAACAGGGGGCCGGGGCTACACCTTC. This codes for CASSLIRGGTGGRGYTF.